The present TCR beta chain was sequenced within a study of blood T cell repertoires in COVID-19. Clones were sequenced by immunoSEQ multiplex PCR, and TCRdb holds only the in-frame ones, with some missing. The profile shows about 210,000 clones, 81% of them singletons. In germline, CDR1 is SGHRS, CDR2 YFSETQ. This CDR3 contains 15 residues. J was trimmed by 6 bases and V by 4 bases; bases with no gene match: 4. The sequenced sample was PBMCs or T cells enriched from blood (not recorded which). This receptor was obtained from a woman in her 50s with acute COVID-19. V is TRBV5-1 and J is TRBJ1-6; 10 bases agree with TRBD1. CDR3 bases: TGCGCCAGCAGCCGGGGGACAGGGGCTAATTCACCCCTCCACTTT. Residues: CASSRGTGANSPLHF.